A single sample is the source of the 8 T cell receptor beta chains below, sequenced in a study of blood T cells in healthy people across ages. The authors ran a second PCR of 7 to 11 cycles using a sample-barcoded 5' primer and a J-beta primer mix. TCRdb processed the 5' RACE reads anew with MiXCR; each CDR3 protein has one entry. The sample contains 870,000 or so distinct CDR3 sequences, less than 35% of which appear only once. What was sequenced was blood. These receptors were collected from a woman older than 75 in good health.

This clonotype was observed many times. The gene calls are TRBV5-1 and TRBJ1-1; D ambiguous. The V gene lost 0 bases and the J gene lost 1 base, with 13 bases spanning the gap. CDR1 SGHRS and CDR2 YFSETQ come from the germline V gene. The CDR3 has 16 residues. In DNA form, the CDR3 reads TGCGCCAGCAGCTTGGCCGGTGGGTCGGGGAACACTGAAGCTTTCTTT. Translating it yields CASSLAGGSGNTEAFF.

This clonotype has a count of ten or more. This chain connects TRBV5-1 to TRBJ1-1; possibly TRBD1 for D (5 bases). Germline V gene sequence: CDR1 SGHRS, CDR2 YFSETQ. V dropped 8 bases and J dropped 4 bases, with 12 bases sitting between them. This CDR3 has 12 residues. The CDR3 DNA follows: TGCGCCAGTGCAACGGGGGGCACTGAAGCTTTCTTT. Translation: CASATGGTEAFF.

The chain has TRBV3-1 and TRBJ2-2, with 7 bases that match TRBD1. The CDR3 covers 16 residues. J was trimmed by 1 base and V by 5 bases; bases with no gene match: 7. Germline lookup yields CDR1 LGHDT and CDR2 YNNKEL (reference sequence). This CDR3 is CASSYGRTGNTGELFF. DNA of the CDR3: TGTGCCAGCAGCTATGGAAGGACAGGGAACACCGGGGAGCTGTTTTTT.

The chain combines TRBV28 with TRBJ1-5, with 7 bases matching TRBD1. The ends lost 6 bases at V and 0 bases at J; junction bases unmatched: 14. Looked up from germline, CDR1 is MDHEN and CDR2 is SYDVKM. CDR3 size: 18 residues. In DNA form, the CDR3 reads TGTGCCAGCAGCTCTACGGGACAGATTGGTTATAGCAATCAGCCCCAGCATTTT. Protein: CASSSTGQIGYSNQPQHF.

Comments on this clonotype: This sequence may be a read error, since a much larger clone differs from it by one base. This chain uses TRBV5-1 with TRBJ2-5; 10 bases map to TRBD1. CDR1 and CDR2 (germline): SGHRS, YFSETQ. The CDR3 covers 16 residues. V trimming: 1 base; J trimming: 5 bases; junction bases outside the gene matches: 8. CDR3 DNA sequence: TGCGCCAGCAGCTTGAGTCTGACAGGGGGCAAGGAGACCCAGTACTTC. Translation gives CASSLSLTGGKETQYF.

This clonotype was detected many times. The genes are TRBV4-2 and TRBJ2-1; weak D call: TRBD2 (6 bases). The CDR3 has 17 residues. The germline V gene has CDR1 LGHNA and CDR2 YNFKEQ. V lost 3 bases and J 4 bases, leaving 19 bases between the germline ends. The CDR3 region is CASSQGGGGDIYNEQFF. The CDR3 DNA is TGTGCCAGCAGCCAGGGCGGAGGCGGGGATATTTACAATGAGCAGTTCTTC.

In this sample, this clonotype turned up many times. The V and J genes are TRBV2 and TRBJ2-7, with 8 positions matching TRBD2. CDR3 length equals 15 residues. V shed 4 bases, J shed 2 bases, and the junction held 7 bases outside the gene matches. Germline V CDR1 and CDR2: SNHLY, FYNNEI. The CDR3 bases are TGTGCCAGCAGTGGAGCGGCGGGGGGACCCTACGAGCAGTACTTC. This gives the protein CASSGAAGGPYEQYF.

The rearrangement uses TRBV6-2 or TRBV6-3 and TRBJ2-3; D is unresolved. Germline loops: CDR1 MNHEY, CDR2 SVGEGT. CDR3 size: 17 residues. With 6 bases removed from V and 4 bases from J, the gap between germline ends came to 23 bases. The CDR3 region has the DNA TGTGCCAGCAGCAAAGGGCCGGGCCTAGGCCGGTCAGATACGCAGTATTTT. Encoded protein: CASSKGPGLGRSDTQYF.